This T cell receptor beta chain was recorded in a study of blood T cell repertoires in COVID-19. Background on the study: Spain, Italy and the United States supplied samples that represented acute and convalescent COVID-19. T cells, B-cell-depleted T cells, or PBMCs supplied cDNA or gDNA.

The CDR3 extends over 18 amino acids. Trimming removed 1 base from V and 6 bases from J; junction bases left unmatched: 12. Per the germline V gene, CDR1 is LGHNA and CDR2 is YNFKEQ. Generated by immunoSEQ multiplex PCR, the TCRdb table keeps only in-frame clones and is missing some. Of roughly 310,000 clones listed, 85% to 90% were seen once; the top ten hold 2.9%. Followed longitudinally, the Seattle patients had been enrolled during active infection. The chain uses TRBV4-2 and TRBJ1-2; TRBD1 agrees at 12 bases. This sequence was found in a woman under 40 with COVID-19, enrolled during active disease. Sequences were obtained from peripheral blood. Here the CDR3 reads CASSQGARDRGRWDGYTF. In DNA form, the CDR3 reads TGTGCCAGCAGCCAAGGAGCTAGGGACAGGGGGCGCTGGGATGGCTACACCTTC.